The 19 T cell receptor beta chains below were found in one sample sequenced in a study of shared clonotypes between healthy human individuals (dated by TCRdb to about 2020). The library was made by the immunoSEQ multiplex PCR assay. TCRdb re-hosts the immuneACCESS table, in-frame sequences only. Its copies lack some clones; in the studies checked, an unresolved V gene accounts for under half of them, and the cause for the rest is not known. For this sample the table gives millions of clones, of which over 85% were detected only once. The top ten clones comprise more than 0.1% of the sample. Specimen: naive CD4+ T cells sorted from blood. The sample's cell subset or site, from its label and the paper: CD45RA+ positively selected. Receptor source: a man aged 18 to 35 in good health.

The chain uses TRBV21-1 and TRBJ2-4. TRBV21-1 is a known pseudogene. This CDR3 comprises 18 residues. The CDR3: CASSKAQQGLGDENIQYF. CDR3 in DNA: TGTGCCAGCAGCAAAGCGCAGCAGGGATTGGGGGATGAAAACATTCAGTACTTC.

The J gene is TRBJ2-3, the V gene TRBV7-8, with D perhaps TRBD1 (6 bases). Trimming shortened V by 1 base and J by 4 bases, and 12 bases separated the two germline ends. Germline assignment: CDR1 SGHVS and CDR2 FQNEAQ. This CDR3 contains 15 residues. CDR3 nucleotide sequence: TGTGCCAGCAGCTTAGTCCAGGGGCGCGCAGATACGCAGTATTTT. Translated, it gives CASSLVQGRADTQYF. Full variable domain (rest looked up from reference TRBV7-8 and TRBJ2-3): GAGVSQSPRYKVAKRGQDVALRCDPISGHVSLFWYQQALGQGPEFLTYFQNEAQLDKSGLPSDRFFAERPEGSVSTLKIQRTQQEDSAVYLCASSLVQGRADTQYFGPGTRLTVL.

Notes on this clone: The sample holds other DNA sequences that translate to the same CDR3. The gene calls are TRBV10-3 and TRBJ2-3; D assignment may be TRBD1 or TRBD2 (5 bases each). The CDR3 contains 12 residues. Per germline, CDR1 ENHRY and CDR2 SYGVKD. V lost 4 bases and J 4 bases, leaving 6 bases between the germline ends. For the CDR3, the DNA is TGTGCCATCAGTGGAGGGGCAGATACGCAGTATTTT. This sequence encodes CAISGGADTQYF.

This clone has a single count. The chain employs TRBV12-5 and TRBJ2-5; D might be TRBD1 (6 bases). V was clipped by 3 bases and J by 1 base, with 9 bases between them. The CDR3 covers 14 residues. Germline lookup yields CDR1 LGHNT and CDR2 FRNRAP. CDR3: CASGLQGLQETQYF. DNA of the CDR3: TGTGCTAGTGGTTTACAGGGCCTCCAAGAGACCCAGTACTTC. The entire variable domain, with the rest obtained from reference TRBV12-5 and TRBJ2-5, is as follows: DARVTQTPRHKVTEMGQEVTMRCQPILGHNTVFWYRQTMMQGLELLAYFRNRAPLDDSGMPKDRFSAEMPDATLATLKIQPSEPRDSAVYFCASGLQGLQETQYFGPGTRLLVL.

The DNA for the CDR3 is TGTGCCTGGAGTGGTCCTCGCACCGGGGAGCTGTTTTTT. Translating it yields CAWSGPRTGELFF. The chain couples TRBV30 to TRBJ2-2; D call uncertain. Trimming stripped 1 base from V and 4 bases from J, with 7 bases between. This CDR3 is built from 13 residues. Germline V lookup: CDR1 GTSNPN, CDR2 SVGIG (reference sequence).

V is TRBV10-1 and J is TRBJ2-3; D gene ambiguous. This CDR3 is built from 15 residues. V was clipped by 2 bases and J by 0 bases, with 9 bases between them. The V gene's germline CDR1 is WNHNN and CDR2 SYGVQD (reference sequence). CDR3 in amino acids: CASSEGPTSTDTQYF. CDR3 coding DNA: TGCGCCAGCAGTGAGGGACCCACAAGCACAGATACGCAGTATTTT.

V usage is TRBV27 and J usage is TRBJ2-3; 7 bases map to TRBD1. Per the germline V gene, CDR1 is MNHEY and CDR2 is SMNVEV (reference sequence). There are 13 residues in the CDR3. After removal of 6 bases from V and 3 bases from J, the junction contained 3 bases not matched to a gene. The CDR3 coding sequence is TGTGCCAGCAGGAGACAGGGAACAGATACGCAGTATTTT. Its protein product is CASRRQGTDTQYF.

The gene calls are TRBV28 and TRBJ2-7; 9 positions agree with TRBD2. Germline-derived CDR1 and CDR2 are MDHEN and SYDVKM. Trimming took 4 bases from V and 2 from J; bases not matched to a gene: 6. The CDR3 contains 15 residues. Here the CDR3 DNA reads TGTGCCAGCAGTTCTCATAGCGGGAGACCCTACGAGCAGTACTTC. It codes for CASSSHSGRPYEQYF.

The chain joins TRBV19 to TRBJ1-2; 7 bases map to TRBD1. The CDR3 has 13 amino acids. After removal of 4 bases from V and 3 bases from J, the junction contained 2 bases not matched to a gene. CDR1 is LNHDA, CDR2 SQIVND, per germline (reference sequence). The CDR3 loop is CASSTDRDYGYTF. The CDR3 DNA reads TGTGCCAGTAGTACAGACAGGGACTATGGCTACACCTTC. Drawing the rest from reference TRBV19 and TRBJ1-2, the complete variable domain is DGGITQSPKYLFRKEGQNVTLSCEQNLNHDAMYWYRQDPGQGLRLIYYSQIVNDFQKGDIAEGYSVSREKKESFPLTVTSAQKNPTAFYLCASSTDRDYGYTFGSGTRLTVV.

The V gene is TRBV27, the J gene TRBJ1-2; 7 bases match TRBD1. J lost 3 bases, V lost 0 bases, and 7 bases had no gene match. Germline CDR1 is MNHEY and CDR2 is SMNVEV (reference sequence). The CDR3 loop spans 16 amino acids. The CDR3 loop reads CASSLSDRVGHYGYTF. CDR3 DNA: TGTGCCAGCAGTTTATCCGACAGGGTAGGGCACTATGGCTACACCTTC.

The V gene is TRBV2, the J gene TRBJ2-2; 10 bases agree with TRBD2. The CDR3 runs 14 residues. The V and J ends lost 7 bases and 5 bases, in that order; junction bases with no gene match: 4. The germline V gene has CDR1 SNHLY and CDR2 FYNNEI. The CDR3 is CASTLLAGTGELFF. CDR3 nucleotides: TGTGCCAGCACCTTACTAGCGGGAACCGGGGAGCTGTTTTTT.

This clone was detected once. The chain recombines TRBV6-5 with TRBJ2-2; D not resolved. The germline V gene encodes CDR1 MNHEY and CDR2 SVGAGI. With 5 bases removed from V and 5 bases from J, the gap between germline ends came to 9 bases. CDR3 length equals 13 residues. The CDR3 sequence: CASSVDLTGELFF. In DNA form, the CDR3 reads TGTGCCAGCAGTGTAGACTTAACCGGGGAGCTGTTTTTT.

The V and J genes are TRBV11-1 and TRBJ1-3; D is undetermined. The CDR3 consists of 15 residues. Germline CDR1 is SGHAT and CDR2 is FQDESV (reference sequence). V was pared by 3 bases and J by 1 base, with 10 bases between. CDR3: CASSFRRASGNTIYF. CDR3 sequence (DNA): TGTGCCAGCAGCTTCCGTCGAGCGTCTGGAAACACCATATATTTT.

This clone was counted a single time. V and J are TRBV10-1 and TRBJ2-3; 9 bases are a match to TRBD2. CDR1 is WNHNN, CDR2 SYGVQD, per germline (reference sequence). V shed 3 bases and J 7 bases; nucleotides not matched to a gene: 8. The CDR3 loop spans 15 amino acids. The CDR3 loop reads CASSEGRGGTNTQYF. The CDR3 region has the DNA TGCGCCAGCAGTGAAGGGCGGGGGGGCACGAATACGCAGTATTTT.

Here the CDR3 reads CASSYGTGVAEQYF. In DNA form, the CDR3 reads TGCGCCAGCAGCTACGGGACAGGGGTTGCCGAGCAGTACTTC. This chain links TRBV5-1 with TRBJ2-7; TRBD1 aligns across 10 bases. The CDR3 is made up of 14 amino acids. CDR1 is SGHRS and CDR2 is YFSETQ in the germline V gene. The trim removed 3 bases at V and 6 bases at J, leaving 6 bases unmatched.

A note on this clone: Other DNA sequences from this sample encode an identical CDR3 as well. V and J are TRBV9 and TRBJ2-3, with 10 positions matching TRBD2. The CDR3 runs to 16 residues. V dropped 0 bases and J dropped 6; count of bases not matched to a gene: 7. Per germline, CDR1 SGDLS and CDR2 YYNGEE. The DNA of the CDR3 is TGTGCCAGCAGCGTAGTGAGCGGGAGGGGCGGTGATACGCAGTATTTT. This gives the protein CASSVVSGRGGDTQYF.

The chain is built from TRBV2 and TRBJ2-7, with TRBD1 identical over 9 bases. Germline-derived CDR1 and CDR2 are SNHLY and FYNNEI. This CDR3 is 13 amino acids long. V lost 4 bases, J lost 6 bases, and 4 bases stayed unmatched. The CDR3 DNA follows: TGTGCCAGCAGTGCCCAACAGGGGGCCGAGCAGTACTTC. It codes for CASSAQQGAEQYF.

CDR3 region: CASTLGVRPQHF. The DNA for the CDR3 is TGTGCCAGCACTCTGGGAGTCCGGCCCCAGCATTTT. V usage is TRBV6-1 and J usage is TRBJ1-5; D remains ambiguous. Germline lookup yields CDR1 MNHNS and CDR2 SASEGT. V shed 7 bases and J shed 9 bases, with 13 bases lying between them. This CDR3 comprises 12 residues.

The chain carries TRBV18 and TRBJ1-2; D remains ambiguous. Germline CDR1 KGHSH, CDR2 LQKENI. Between the trimmed V and J ends, which lost 4 bases and 0 bases, there was a span of 15 bases. The CDR3 loop spans 16 amino acids. CDR3 coding DNA: TGTGCCAGCTCACAAACCCCCGCAGGTACTAACTATGGCTACACCTTC. Translated: CASSQTPAGTNYGYTF.